Below, 25 T cell receptor beta chains from the same sample are listed, as sequenced in a study of blood T cell repertoires in COVID-19. Here immunoSEQ multiplex PCR was the method, and the copy in TCRdb shows in-frame clones only, minus some. Of roughly 13,000 clones in the sample, 75% to 90% are singletons; the top ten hold under 3.5%. Sequences were obtained from peripheral blood. These receptors were taken from a human donor in a cohort sampled during active COVID-19.

The gene calls are TRBV29-1 and TRBJ1-4; TRBD1 might be the D (5 bases). This CDR3 region has 14 residues. V was trimmed by 3 bases and J by 5 bases, leaving 13 bases between them. CDR1 is SQVTM and CDR2 is ANQGSEA in the germline V gene. The CDR3 region is CSVDESGLNEKLFF. In nucleotides, the CDR3 is TGCAGCGTTGATGAATCAGGGCTCAATGAAAAACTGTTTTTT.

The genes are TRBV2 and TRBJ1-3; D is possibly TRBD1 (5 bases). The germline V gene encodes CDR1 SNHLY and CDR2 FYNNEI. The CDR3 has 14 residues. V lost 2 bases to trimming and J lost 4 bases, with 9 bases between them. The CDR3, as DNA: TGTGCCAGCAGTGAATCAGGGAGGGGAAACACCATATATTTT. Protein: CASSESGRGNTIYF.

This clone was recorded once. The rearrangement uses TRBV6-5 and TRBJ2-3; D gene unclear. Trimming pared 4 bases from V and 1 base from J, leaving 6 bases between. Germline assignment: CDR1 MNHEY and CDR2 SVGAGI. The CDR3 extends over 13 amino acids. CDR3 loop: CASSSSRTDTQYF. In DNA, the CDR3 is TGTGCCAGCAGTTCTTCTCGCACAGATACGCAGTATTTT.

This rearrangement joins TRBV9 to TRBJ1-2, with D tentatively TRBD1 (5 bases). V was pared by 0 bases and J by 3 bases, with 18 bases between. In germline, CDR1 is SGDLS, CDR2 YYNGEE. This CDR3 comprises 17 residues. The chain's CDR3 is CASSVDFQGPIHYGYTF. CDR3 coding DNA: TGTGCCAGCAGCGTAGATTTCCAGGGCCCGATACACTATGGCTACACCTTC.

The gene calls are TRBV13 and TRBJ2-6; 10 bases line up with TRBD2. This CDR3 spans 19 amino acids. Unmatched junction bases numbered 6, after V lost 1 base and J lost 0 bases. Germline V gives CDR1 PRHDT, CDR2 FYEKMQ (reference sequence). CDR3: CASSLATSGWDSGANVLTF. CDR3 coding DNA: TGTGCCAGCAGCTTAGCGACTAGCGGGTGGGACTCTGGGGCCAACGTCCTGACTTTC.

The chain has TRBV25-1 and TRBJ1-4; D is ambiguous. V was trimmed by 1 base and J by 4 bases, leaving 10 bases between them. The CDR3 extends over 15 amino acids. Germline V gives CDR1 MGHDK, CDR2 SYGVNS. The chain's CDR3 is CASSESAGNNEKLFF. In DNA form, the CDR3 reads TGTGCCAGCAGTGAATCAGCGGGGAATAATGAAAAACTGTTTTTT.

This chain links TRBV6-5 with TRBJ1-2; 8 bases agree with TRBD1. CDR3 size: 13 residues. Trimming took 8 bases from V and 4 from J; bases not matched to a gene: 6. CDR1 is MNHEY, CDR2 SVGAGI, per germline. The CDR3 DNA reads as TGTGCCAGCGGGTCAGGGGGCGGCTATGGCTACACCTTC. Its protein product is CASGSGGGYGYTF.

V and J are TRBV18 and TRBJ1-1, with D hard to call. The germline CDR1 and CDR2 sequences are KGHSH and LQKENI. CDR3 length: 14 amino acids. V was pared by 6 bases and J by 0 bases, with 11 bases between. CDR3 loop: CASSTAGMNTEAFF. DNA of the CDR3: TGTGCCAGCTCGACCGCGGGGATGAACACTGAAGCTTTCTTT.

This clone was recorded only once. The chain has TRBV9 and TRBJ2-1; perhaps TRBD1 as D (5 bases). CDR1 SGDLS and CDR2 YYNGEE come from the germline V gene. The CDR3 runs to 15 residues. Trimming pared 0 bases from V and 1 base from J, leaving 8 bases between. The CDR3 here is CASSVEGVSYNEQFF. The CDR3 DNA sequence: TGTGCCAGCAGCGTAGAAGGGGTTTCCTACAATGAGCAGTTCTTC.

This chain uses TRBV13 with TRBJ2-3; D possibly corresponds to TRBD2 (5 bases). With 7 bases removed from V and 0 bases from J, the gap between germline ends came to 14 bases. CDR3 length: 15 residues. In germline, CDR1 is PRHDT, CDR2 FYEKMQ (reference sequence). The CDR3 DNA reads as TGTGCCAGCACTCAAACACGGGATAGCACAGATACGCAGTATTTT. Translated, it gives CASTQTRDSTDTQYF.

The chain employs TRBV6-2 or TRBV6-3 and TRBJ2-2; 9 nucleotides align to TRBD2. CDR1 and CDR2 from the germline V gene are MNHEY and SVGEGT. The CDR3 sequence is 16 residues long. V shed 0 bases, J shed 2 bases, and the junction held 1 base outside the gene matches. The CDR3 region is CASSYSLAGNTGELFF. CDR3 bases: TGTGCCAGCAGTTACTCCCTAGCGGGAAACACCGGGGAGCTGTTTTTT.

The chain uses TRBV6-1 and TRBJ2-4, with 8 nucleotides matching TRBD1. The CDR3 is 16 amino acids. Germline V gene lookup returns CDR1 MNHNS and CDR2 SASEGT. The trim removed 4 bases at V and 0 bases at J, leaving 5 bases unmatched. CDR3 nucleotides: TGTGCCAGCAGTGGGCAGGGGGCAATAGCCAAAAACATTCAGTACTTC. It yields the protein CASSGQGAIAKNIQYF.

The CDR3 is CASSSPWGGKDEAFF. In nucleotides, the CDR3 is TGTGCCAGCAGCTCCCCGTGGGGAGGGAAAGATGAAGCTTTCTTT. V and J are TRBV7-9 and TRBJ1-1; unclear D gene. The germline V gene encodes CDR1 SEHNR and CDR2 FQNEAQ (reference sequence). The CDR3 is 15 residues long. Trimming removed 4 bases at V and 7 bases at J, with 19 bases between.

The chain couples TRBV10-3 to TRBJ2-1; TRBD2 agrees at 7 bases. Germline V gene data show CDR1 as ENHRY and CDR2 as SYGVKD. The CDR3 is 14 residues long. Trimming at V came to 5 bases and at J to 3 bases, leaving 4 bases not matched to a gene. The CDR3: CAISRLADYNEQFF. CDR3 DNA sequence: TGTGCCATCAGTCGACTAGCAGACTACAATGAGCAGTTCTTC.

This chain uses TRBV5-1 with TRBJ1-6; 7 nucleotides line up with TRBD1. Trimming cost V 0 bases and J 9 bases; bases outside gene matches: 0. Germline lookup yields CDR1 SGHRS and CDR2 YFSETQ. The CDR3 loop spans 13 amino acids. CDR3 in DNA: TGCGCCAGCAGCTTGGACAGGGGTTCACCCCTCCACTTT. Amino acid sequence: CASSLDRGSPLHF.

This chain connects TRBV4-1 to TRBJ1-2; D is unclear. Trimming pared 3 bases from V and 10 bases from J, leaving 18 bases between. CDR3 length: 14 residues. Germline CDR1 and CDR2: MGHRA and YSYEKL. CDR3 region: CASSHPGEGPLYTF. The CDR3 DNA follows: TGCGCCAGCAGCCACCCCGGGGAGGGTCCTCTCTACACCTTC.

The chain employs TRBV18 and TRBJ1-5; D gene unclear. This CDR3 is built from 14 residues. The germline V and J ends were trimmed by 3 bases and 6 bases, with 12 bases remaining between them. CDR1 and CDR2 from the germline V gene are KGHSH and LQKENI. The chain's CDR3 is CASSPGRGSQPQHF. The DNA for the CDR3 is TGTGCCAGCTCACCGGGCCGGGGAAGTCAGCCCCAGCATTTT.

This chain links TRBV12-3 or TRBV12-4 with TRBJ1-5; no clear D gene. Trimming left V 4 bases short and J 6 bases short, with 10 bases between. The CDR3 sequence is 13 residues long. The CDR3 here is CASSYDTTQPQHF. In DNA, the CDR3 is TGTGCCAGCAGTTACGACACGACTCAGCCCCAGCATTTT.

The chain combines TRBV4-3 with TRBJ1-3, with no clear D. Trimming removed 0 bases from V and 1 base from J, with 7 bases in between. CDR1 is LGHNA, CDR2 YSLEER, per germline. The CDR3 extends over 15 amino acids. The CDR3 region has the DNA TGCGCCAGCAGCCAAGACCAGCGATCTGGAAACACCATATATTTT. Amino acid sequence: CASSQDQRSGNTIYF.

The chain is built from TRBV13 and TRBJ1-2; 8 positions agree with TRBD1. The CDR3 extends over 16 amino acids. Germline V lookup: CDR1 PRHDT, CDR2 FYEKMQ (reference sequence). Germline trimming cut 7 bases from V and 2 bases from J; bases unmatched to any gene: 12. Here the CDR3 DNA reads TGTGCCAGCACCTTTGGCGGACAGGGCGGAAACTATGGCTACACCTTC. Protein sequence: CASTFGGQGGNYGYTF.

The CDR3, as DNA: TGTGCCAGCAGCCTCGGACTGGTCCCGTCCTACGAGCAGTACTTC. This sequence encodes CASSLGLVPSYEQYF. The V and J genes are TRBV11-2 and TRBJ2-7, with D perhaps matching TRBD2 (5 bases). The length of the CDR3 is 15 residues. Trimming removed 5 bases at V and 1 base at J, with 15 bases between. Per germline, CDR1 SGHAT and CDR2 FQNNGV. Full variable domain (outside the CDR3, taken from reference TRBV11-2 and TRBJ2-7): EAGVAQSPRYKIIEKRQSVAFWCNPISGHATLYWYQQILGQGPKLLIQFQNNGVVDDSQLPKDRFSAERLKGVDSTLKIQPAKLEDSAVYLCASSLGLVPSYEQYFGPGTRLTVT.

V gene TRBV29-1 combines with J gene TRBJ1-4; 7 bases map to TRBD1. V lost 5 bases and J lost 8; bases outside the gene matches: 11. The CDR3 is 14 amino acids. Germline CDR1 reads SQVTM; CDR2 reads ANQGSEA. The CDR3 loop is CSVLGGWGKEKLFF. The CDR3, as DNA: TGCAGCGTTTTAGGGGGCTGGGGTAAGGAAAAACTGTTTTTT. Variable domain in full (rest from reference TRBV29-1 and TRBJ1-4): SAVISQKPSRDICQRGTSLTIQCQVDSQVTMMFWYRQQPGQSLTLIATANQGSEATYESGFVIDKFPISRPNLTFSTLTVSNMSPEDSSIYLCSVLGGWGKEKLFFGSGTQLSVL.

J is TRBJ1-1 and V is TRBV5-1, with 7 bases lining up with TRBD1. This CDR3 contains 15 residues. Germline CDR1 and CDR2: SGHRS and YFSETQ. J was trimmed by 1 base and V by 0 bases; bases with no gene match: 3. CDR3 amino acids: CASSLEGGQNTEAFF. For the CDR3, the DNA is TGCGCCAGCAGCTTGGAAGGGGGCCAGAACACTGAAGCTTTCTTT.

The chain links TRBV27 to TRBJ1-1, with D possibly being TRBD1 (5 bases). Trimming took 5 bases from V and 2 from J, leaving 18 bases between them. The CDR3 runs to 16 residues. The germline V gene has CDR1 MNHEY and CDR2 SMNVEV (reference sequence). The CDR3 DNA follows: TGTGCCAGCAGTCCCACGGCGACAGTAGAAAACACTGAAGCTTTCTTT. Protein: CASSPTATVENTEAFF.

This rearrangement joins TRBV7-8 to TRBJ2-5, with 8 bases lining up with TRBD1. CDR3 size: 15 residues. Per the germline V gene, CDR1 is SGHVS and CDR2 is FQNEAQ. J was trimmed by 5 bases and V by 5 bases; bases with no gene match: 10. The CDR3 sequence: CASSPRAQGDETQYF. Here the CDR3 DNA reads TGTGCCAGCAGCCCCCGGGCACAGGGGGACGAGACCCAGTACTTC.